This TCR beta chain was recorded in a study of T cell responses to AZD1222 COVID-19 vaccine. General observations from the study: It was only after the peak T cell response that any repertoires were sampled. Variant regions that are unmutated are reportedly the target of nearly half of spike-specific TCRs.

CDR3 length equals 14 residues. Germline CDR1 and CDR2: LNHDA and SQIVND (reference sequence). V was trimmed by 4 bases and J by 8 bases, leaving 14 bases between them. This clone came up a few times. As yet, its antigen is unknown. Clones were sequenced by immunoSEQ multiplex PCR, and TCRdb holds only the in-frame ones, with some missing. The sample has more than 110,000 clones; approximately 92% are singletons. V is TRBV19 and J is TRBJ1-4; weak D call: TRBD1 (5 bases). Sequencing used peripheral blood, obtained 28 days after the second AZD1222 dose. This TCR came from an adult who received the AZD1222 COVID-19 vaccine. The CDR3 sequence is CASSTAGTGEKLFF. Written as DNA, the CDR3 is TGTGCCAGTAGTACGGCCGGGACGGGCGAAAAACTGTTTTTT.